This T cell receptor (beta chain) is drawn from a study of T cells expressing NK-cell markers. The wider study: Sorted CD3+CD56+NKG2C+, CD3+CD56+NKG2C- and CD3+CD56-NKG2C+ T-cell subsets were beta-chain profiled.

Libraries used 5'RACE template switching adding universal primer site and UMIs. TCRdb reprocessed the 5' RACE reads, keeping one entry per CDR3 protein, no DNA. This sample's table has roughly 300,000 distinct CDR3 sequences. The CDR3 is 14 amino acids. Germline V CDR1 and CDR2: MDHEN, SYDVKM. This receptor was taken from a woman between 18 and 70 years old in good health. Material: blood T cells: a sorted CD56 or NKG2C T cell subset, CD4+ or CD8+ T cells, or bulk PBMC T cells (not recorded which). The chain has TRBV28 and TRBJ2-6. This CDR3 is CASSFLSGANVLTF.